This T cell receptor beta chain was obtained from a study of T cell changes during pregnancy in multiple sclerosis. This CDR3 contains 13 residues. V lost 3 bases and J 2 bases, leaving 8 bases between the germline ends. Germline lookup yields CDR1 LNHDA and CDR2 SQIVND (reference sequence). Clones were sequenced by immunoSEQ multiplex PCR, and TCRdb holds only the in-frame ones, with some missing. This sample has under 70,000 clones; around 90% occur once, and the top ten carry about 0.76%. This specimen consisted of CD4+ T cells from peripheral blood mononuclear cells, obtained in the first trimester of pregnancy. This clonotype was sampled from a female donor with multiple sclerosis, enrolled in a pregnancy study. The chain combines TRBV19 with TRBJ2-7; D not resolved. For the CDR3, the DNA is TGTGCCAGTAGTATTGGCAGGACCTACGAGCAGTACTTC. Translating it yields CASSIGRTYEQYF.